This TCR beta chain was recorded in a study of shared clonotypes between healthy human individuals. Method: immunoSEQ multiplex PCR; TCRdb's copy keeps in-frame clones and lacks some. This table holds 950,000 to 1,300,000 clones, 65% to 75% found once. Germline CDR1 MNHEY, CDR2 SMNVEV (reference sequence). Trimming pared 2 bases from V and 4 bases from J, leaving 12 bases between. CDR3 length: 15 amino acids. Sequences were obtained from memory CD4+ T cells sorted from blood. Subset noted: CD45RA-negative fraction. The chain is built from TRBV27 and TRBJ1-3, with D tentatively TRBD1 (5 bases). This clonotype was obtained from a man younger than 35 in good health. The CDR3 DNA reads TGTGCCAGCAGTTTAGCCAGGGCTAGGGGAAACACCATATATTTT. It codes for CASSLARARGNTIYF.